What follows are 27 T cell receptor beta chains derived from one specimen sequenced in a study of cytomegalovirus exposure and HLA in healthy donors. The protocol was immunoSEQ multiplex PCR, while the TCRdb copy is restricted to in-frame clones and leaves out a portion. Of 65,000 to 75,000 clones listed, around 92% are singletons. Sequenced sample: PBMCs. These receptor sequences come from a man aged 18-30 years in good health and CMV-seropositive.

This chain uses TRBV30 with TRBJ2-1, with 9 bases matching TRBD1. CDR1 GTSNPN and CDR2 SVGIG come from the germline V gene (reference sequence). Trimming at V came to 2 bases and at J to 6 bases, leaving 8 bases not matched to a gene. The CDR3 length is 15 residues. The CDR3 is CAWSNRDRASNEQFF. The CDR3 bases are TGTGCCTGGAGTAACCGGGACAGGGCGTCCAATGAGCAGTTCTTC.

The chain couples TRBV28 to TRBJ1-3; 10 positions agree with TRBD1. With V trimmed by 6 bases and J by 8 bases, 13 bases remained unmatched. Germline V gene sequence: CDR1 MDHEN, CDR2 SYDVKM. The CDR3 covers 16 residues. CDR3 sequence: CASSLRQGAARDTIYF. The DNA for the CDR3 is TGTGCCAGCAGCCTACGACAGGGGGCCGCTCGGGACACCATATATTTT.

The chain joins TRBV27 to TRBJ2-2; 12 bases are shared with TRBD2. The germline V gene encodes CDR1 MNHEY and CDR2 SMNVEV (reference sequence). Trimming removed 4 bases from V and 3 bases from J; junction bases left unmatched: 3. The CDR3 has 16 residues. In nucleotides, the CDR3 is TGTGCCAGCAGTTCGGGACTAGCGGGTTACACCGGGGAGCTGTTTTTT. It yields the protein CASSSGLAGYTGELFF.

As concerns this clone: Other DNA sequences in the same sample also yield this CDR3. J is TRBJ2-3 and V is TRBV6-4; TRBD2 agrees at 10 bases. The germline V gene encodes CDR1 MRHNA and CDR2 SNTAGT. The J segment lost 1 base and the V segment lost 2 bases, leaving 0 bases of the junction unmatched. This CDR3 has 15 amino acids. The CDR3 spells CASSDGTSGTDTQYF. Here the CDR3 DNA reads TGTGCCAGCAGTGACGGGACTAGCGGCACAGATACGCAGTATTTT.

This chain joins TRBV19 and TRBJ2-2; TRBD1 aligns across 10 bases. The CDR3 is 16 amino acids. Trimming cost V 6 bases and J 6 bases; bases outside gene matches: 10. The germline V gene has CDR1 LNHDA and CDR2 SQIVND (reference sequence). Here the CDR3 DNA reads TGTGCCAGTAGGGCTCCGGGACAGGGGTATGCCGGGGAGCTGTTTTTT. Its protein product is CASRAPGQGYAGELFF.

DNA of the CDR3: TGTGCCAGCAGCCGGCCGGGAGTCTACTACAATGAGCAGTTCTTC. Protein sequence: CASSRPGVYYNEQFF. The chain recombines TRBV11-2 with TRBJ2-1, with D possibly TRBD2 on 6 matching bases. The CDR3 consists of 15 residues. V was cut by 5 bases and J by 3 bases, with 14 bases left in between. The V gene's germline CDR1 is SGHAT and CDR2 FQNNGV.

The rearrangement links TRBV5-1 to TRBJ2-3; tentatively, D is TRBD2 (6 bases). The CDR3 covers 15 residues. V lost 0 bases and J lost 3, with 11 bases in between. CDR1 is SGHRS and CDR2 is YFSETQ in the germline V gene. The CDR3 region is CASSLGGARTDTQYF. In DNA, the CDR3 is TGCGCCAGCAGCTTGGGCGGGGCTAGAACAGATACGCAGTATTTT.

V usage is TRBV27 and J usage is TRBJ1-2, with TRBD1 matching 7 bases. The CDR3 contains 13 residues. Germline V gene data show CDR1 as MNHEY and CDR2 as SMNVEV (reference sequence). The trim removed 7 bases at V and 2 bases at J, leaving 4 bases unmatched. CDR3 sequence (DNA): TGTGCCAGCAAGGAGGGGGCAAACTATGGCTACACCTTC. Amino acids: CASKEGANYGYTF.

CDR3 DNA: TGTGCCAGTAGGGGGGGTTCATCCTACAATGAGCAGTTCTTC. Translated: CASRGGSSYNEQFF. The V gene is TRBV19, the J gene TRBJ2-1, with D perhaps matching TRBD2 (6 bases). This CDR3 contains 14 residues. CDR1 and CDR2 (germline): LNHDA, SQIVND (reference sequence). V was cut by 6 bases and J by 1 base, with 10 bases left in between. The entire variable domain, with the rest obtained from reference TRBV19 and TRBJ2-1, is as follows: DGGITQSPKYLFRKEGQNVTLSCEQNLNHDAMYWYRQDPGQGLRLIYYSQIVNDFQKGDIAEGYSVSREKKESFPLTVTSAQKNPTAFYLCASRGGSSYNEQFFGPGTRLTVL.

This sequence joins TRBV2 and TRBJ1-5, with TRBD1 matching 9 bases. The CDR3 loop spans 14 amino acids. Germline-derived CDR1 and CDR2 are SNHLY and FYNNEI. Losses at the gene ends were 3 bases for V and 7 bases for J; bases not matched to a gene: 4. CDR3 bases: TGTGCCAGCAGTGAGGGACAGGGTGGACAGCCCCAGCATTTT. Amino acids: CASSEGQGGQPQHF.

The V call is TRBV5-8, the J call TRBJ2-1; 7 bases are shared with TRBD1. The J segment lost 0 bases and the V segment lost 3 bases, leaving 0 bases of the junction unmatched. Germline CDR1 is SGHTS and CDR2 is YDEGEE. This CDR3 is built from 14 residues. CDR3 bases: TGTGCCAGCAGCTGGACAGGCTCCTACAATGAGCAGTTCTTC. Translation gives CASSWTGSYNEQFF. The entire variable domain, with the rest obtained from reference TRBV5-8 and TRBJ2-1, is as follows: EAGVTQSPTHLIKTRGQQATLRCSPISGHTSVYWYQQALGLGLQFLLWYDEGEERNRGNFPPRFSGRQFPNYSSELNVNALELEDSALYLCASSWTGSYNEQFFGPGTRLTVL.

The chain has TRBV30 and TRBJ1-5; 8 bases fit TRBD1. V was clipped by 3 bases and J by 0 bases; unmatched bases: 7. CDR3 length: 16 amino acids. Looked up from germline, CDR1 is GTSNPN and CDR2 is SVGIG (reference sequence). DNA of the CDR3: TGTGCCTGGAGCCCGGGACAGGAAGATAGCAATCAGCCCCAGCATTTT. It codes for CAWSPGQEDSNQPQHF.

The chain carries TRBV15 and TRBJ1-3, with 10 bases matching TRBD1. The CDR3 runs 15 residues. With V trimmed by 5 bases and J by 8 bases, 9 bases remained unmatched. Germline V lookup: CDR1 LNHNV, CDR2 YYDKDF (reference sequence). CDR3 nucleotide sequence: TGTGCCACCAGCTCTCTGAGGGACAGGGGAGACACCATATATTTT. Protein product: CATSSLRDRGDTIYF.

This clone was detected only a few times. This chain joins TRBV5-1 and TRBJ1-1; 7 bases fit TRBD1. J gave up 6 bases and V 0 bases, and 8 bases lay outside the gene matches. The CDR3 has 15 amino acids. Germline V CDR1 and CDR2: SGHRS, YFSETQ. Here the CDR3 reads CASSLGDRDSAEAFF. The CDR3 bases are TGCGCCAGCAGCTTGGGAGACAGGGATTCCGCTGAAGCTTTCTTT.

V usage is TRBV28 and J usage is TRBJ1-5; 12 bases match TRBD1. After removal of 5 bases from V and 7 bases from J, the junction contained 6 bases not matched to a gene. This CDR3 is 15 amino acids long. CDR1 is MDHEN and CDR2 is SYDVKM in the germline V gene. The CDR3 reads CASSLGTGGWQPQHF. The CDR3, as DNA: TGTGCCAGCAGTCTAGGGACAGGGGGCTGGCAGCCCCAGCATTTT.

For the CDR3, the DNA is TGTGCCAGTAGTATACCTGGGGGGGAGACCCAGTACTTC. Protein sequence: CASSIPGGETQYF. V usage is TRBV19 and J usage is TRBJ2-5, with D tentatively TRBD2 (6 bases). This CDR3 is built from 13 residues. V was shortened by 2 bases and J by 5 bases, with 9 bases between the two germline ends. The germline V gene encodes CDR1 LNHDA and CDR2 SQIVND (reference sequence).

The chain recombines TRBV4-1 with TRBJ2-1; 11 nucleotides agree with TRBD2. CDR1 and CDR2 (germline): MGHRA, YSYEKL. The J segment lost 0 bases and the V segment lost 0 bases, leaving 10 bases of the junction unmatched. CDR3 length: 20 amino acids. CDR3 loop: CASSQDPPSGRSSSYNEQFF. In DNA form, the CDR3 reads TGCGCCAGCAGCCAAGATCCCCCTAGCGGGAGGTCCAGCTCCTACAATGAGCAGTTCTTC.

The chain links TRBV27 to TRBJ1-5; D is ambiguous. V lost 1 base to trimming and J lost 0 bases, with 4 bases between them. Looked up from germline, CDR1 is MNHEY and CDR2 is SMNVEV (reference sequence). This CDR3 spans 14 amino acids. The CDR3 loop is CASSLWPSNQPQHF. In nucleotides, the CDR3 is TGTGCCAGCAGTTTATGGCCTAGCAATCAGCCCCAGCATTTT.

V usage is TRBV11-3 and J usage is TRBJ2-2; 8 positions agree with TRBD2. The V and J ends lost 2 bases and 4 bases, in that order; junction bases with no gene match: 6. This CDR3 comprises 16 residues. Germline CDR1 reads SGHNT; CDR2 reads YENEEA. DNA of the CDR3: TGTGCCAGCAGCTTAATCAGCGGGGGAGGCACCGGGGAGCTGTTTTTT. This sequence encodes CASSLISGGGTGELFF. The variable domain in full, with the rest retrieved from reference TRBV11-3 and TRBJ2-2, is EAGVVQSPRYKIIEKKQPVAFWCNPISGHNTLYWYLQNLGQGPELLIRYENEEAVDDSQLPKDRFSAERLKGVDSTLKIQPAELGDSAVYLCASSLISGGGTGELFFGEGSRLTVL.

CDR3 residues: CASSLARNGYNEKLFF. Written as DNA, the CDR3 is TGTGCCAGCAGCTTAGCGAGGAACGGATATAATGAAAAACTGTTTTTT. This sequence joins TRBV7-9 and TRBJ1-4; the D is unclear. There are 16 residues in the CDR3. The V gene lost 0 bases and the J gene lost 4 bases, with 12 bases spanning the gap. Looked up from germline, CDR1 is SEHNR and CDR2 is FQNEAQ (reference sequence).

The CDR3 region has the DNA TGCGCCAGCAGCTTGGGAGGATCCGGGACTAGCGGTTACGAGCAGTACTTC. It is translated as CASSLGGSGTSGYEQYF. This chain uses TRBV5-1 with TRBJ2-7; 11 nucleotides agree with TRBD2. This CDR3 comprises 17 residues. The V and J ends lost 0 bases and 4 bases, in that order; junction bases with no gene match: 9. Germline values: CDR1 SGHRS, CDR2 YFSETQ.

V and J are TRBV10-3 and TRBJ2-2; 7 nucleotides line up with TRBD1. This CDR3 contains 14 residues. Germline V CDR1 and CDR2: ENHRY, SYGVKD. Trimming at V came to 11 bases and at J to 4 bases, leaving 10 bases not matched to a gene. Here the CDR3 reads CASHDREITGELFF. DNA for the CDR3: TGTGCCTCACACGACAGGGAAATCACCGGGGAGCTGTTTTTT.

This chain joins TRBV5-1 and TRBJ1-1, with no clear D. The CDR3 is made up of 14 amino acids. Germline-derived CDR1 and CDR2 are SGHRS and YFSETQ. Trimming removed 0 bases at V and 1 base at J, with 7 bases between. CDR3 sequence: CASSLGAGNTEAFF. The CDR3 DNA reads as TGCGCCAGCAGCTTGGGGGCGGGGAACACTGAAGCTTTCTTT.

The rearrangement uses TRBV5-1 and TRBJ2-7; D call uncertain. Trimming pared 3 bases from V and 5 bases from J, leaving 15 bases between. Germline V gene sequence: CDR1 SGHRS, CDR2 YFSETQ. The CDR3 sequence is 14 residues long. The CDR3 loop is CASSSRDSRNEQYF. As DNA, the CDR3 is TGCGCCAGCAGCTCCCGAGACTCACGTAACGAGCAGTACTTC.

For this clone: Its ends do not fully match the called genes, so a read error is possible. V gene TRBV28 combines with J gene TRBJ1-2; no reliable D call. The CDR3 runs to 13 residues. Per germline, CDR1 MDHEN and CDR2 SYDVKM. This CDR3 is CASLAGGNDGYTF. DNA for the CDR3: TGTGCCAGCTTGGCGGGCGGTAACGATGGCTACACCTTC.

The chain links TRBV19 to TRBJ1-2; tentative D call: TRBD1 (6 bases). The CDR3 has 14 amino acids. Trimming took off 4 bases at V and 2 bases at J, with 11 bases between the two ends. CDR1 is LNHDA and CDR2 is SQIVND in the germline V gene (reference sequence). The CDR3 nucleotides are TGTGCCAGTAGTACTCAAGGGGGAAACTATGGCTACACCTTC. Translating it yields CASSTQGGNYGYTF.

V gene TRBV19 combines with J gene TRBJ2-1, with TRBD1 identical over 10 bases. CDR1 LNHDA and CDR2 SQIVND come from the germline V gene (reference sequence). CDR3 length: 16 amino acids. J lost 2 bases, V lost 3 bases, and 4 bases had no gene match. The chain's CDR3 is CASSIRDRGTYNEQFF. The CDR3 DNA sequence: TGTGCCAGTAGTATTAGGGACAGGGGTACCTACAATGAGCAGTTCTTC.